The text below deals with one T cell receptor beta chain. Its antigen is not identified. V dropped 4 bases and J dropped 3 bases, with 3 bases sitting between them. The germline gives CDR1 SQVTM, CDR2 ANQGSEA. This CDR3 is 11 amino acids long. Locally advanced or metastatic urothelial carcinoma affected all patients. This specimen comes from a study of PD-L1 blockade in urothelial cancer. Study background: Blood analysis was done at 3 weeks (second dose) and 6 weeks after treatment began. Across blood samples, T cells had a median count of around 140,000. Study-level findings and limits: Tumor-linked clones in blood grew more by 3 weeks in durable-benefit patients.

TCRdb keeps only in-frame clones here, not all; method: immunoSEQ multiplex PCR. The sample records about 43,000 clones, more than 75% being singletons. This TCR was recovered from a woman aged 55-69 years with urothelial cancer. Sequenced material: PBMCs, taken around atezolizumab (anti-PD-L1) treatment. The gene calls are TRBV29-1 and TRBJ2-2; no clear D gene. This CDR3 is CSVADTGELFF. CDR3 in DNA: TGCAGCGTTGCCGACACCGGGGAGCTGTTTTTT.